Presented here are 20 T cell receptor beta chains from one specimen sequenced in a study of shared clonotypes between healthy human individuals. Sequencing was performed with immunoSEQ multiplex PCR; in TCRdb, only in-frame clones are kept and a portion is missing. The sample records 2 million to 2.5 million clones, nearly 97% being singletons. What was sequenced was naive CD4+ T cells sorted from blood. Subset here: CD45RA+ positively selected. The receptors derive from a man aged 18 to 29 in good health.

The chain carries TRBV6-5 and TRBJ2-5, with 9 bases fitting TRBD2. This CDR3 comprises 15 residues. V shed 2 bases and J 7 bases; nucleotides not matched to a gene: 8. Germline V gene data show CDR1 as MNHEY and CDR2 as SVGAGI. The DNA for the CDR3 is TGTGCCAGCAGTTACGGCGGGGGGGGTTATGGGACCCAGTACTTC. Its protein product is CASSYGGGGYGTQYF.

J is TRBJ1-1 and V is TRBV6-1; D may be TRBD1 (6 bases). The germline CDR1 and CDR2 sequences are MNHNS and SASEGT. This CDR3 has 15 amino acids. V was shortened by 3 bases and J by 5 bases, with 16 bases between the two germline ends. This CDR3 is CASSDGGLGSTEAFF. CDR3 DNA sequence: TGTGCCAGCAGTGATGGGGGCTTAGGATCAACTGAAGCTTTCTTT.

J is TRBJ2-4 and V is TRBV30; D may be TRBD2 (6 bases). The CDR3 runs 12 residues. The germline V gene encodes CDR1 GTSNPN and CDR2 SVGIG (reference sequence). V dropped 0 bases and J dropped 9 bases, with 9 bases sitting between them. The CDR3 region is CAWSVTSSIQYF. CDR3 coding DNA: TGTGCCTGGAGTGTAACTAGCAGCATTCAGTACTTC.

This clone has a handful of counts. This sequence joins TRBV30 and TRBJ1-6, with 7 bases that match TRBD1. Per the germline V gene, CDR1 is GTSNPN and CDR2 is SVGIG (reference sequence). The CDR3 consists of 14 residues. V was pared by 2 bases and J by 8 bases, with 6 bases of the junction left unmatched. For the CDR3, the DNA is TGTGCCTGGAGTAGCGGGCAGGGGGATTCACCCCTCCACTTT. Translating gives CAWSSGQGDSPLHF.

The chain combines TRBV9 with TRBJ2-4, with D possibly matching TRBD2 (7 bases). The length of the CDR3 is 15 residues. Trimming removed 3 bases from V and 5 bases from J, with 15 bases in between. Germline V CDR1 and CDR2: SGDLS, YYNGEE. This CDR3 is CASSASGGAENIQYF. In nucleotides, the CDR3 is TGTGCCAGCAGCGCCAGTGGGGGGGCTGAAAACATTCAGTACTTC.

The rearrangement uses TRBV27 and TRBJ2-3; 7 bases are a match to TRBD1. This CDR3 comprises 17 residues. Trimming removed 3 bases from V and 2 bases from J; junction bases left unmatched: 11. Germline CDR1 and CDR2: MNHEY and SMNVEV (reference sequence). The CDR3 loop reads CASSLPPTGLDTDTQYF. CDR3 sequence (DNA): TGTGCCAGCAGTTTGCCCCCGACAGGGTTAGACACAGATACGCAGTATTTT.

V is TRBV28 and J is TRBJ1-2; D unresolved. CDR3 length: 13 amino acids. Germline CDR1 reads MDHEN; CDR2 reads SYDVKM. Trimming shortened V by 4 bases and J by 3 bases, and 9 bases separated the two germline ends. For the CDR3, the DNA is TGTGCCAGCAGTTACATCCGGGACTATGGCTACACCTTC. It is translated as CASSYIRDYGYTF.

The rearrangement joins TRBV27 to TRBJ2-5; D is unclear. Trimming removed 2 bases at V and 0 bases at J, with 10 bases between. Germline CDR1 is MNHEY and CDR2 is SMNVEV (reference sequence). CDR3 size: 15 residues. The DNA for the CDR3 is TGTGCCAGCAGTTTAGGCAGGTTCCACCAAGAGACCCAGTACTTC. Translation: CASSLGRFHQETQYF.

As for this clone: Different DNA sequences within this sample yield the same CDR3. The CDR3 bases are TGTGCCAGCAGTCCGCAAGAGACCCAGTACTTC. As protein: CASSPQETQYF. J is TRBJ2-5 and V is TRBV6-6; D unclear. Trimming took 5 bases from V and 2 from J, leaving 3 bases between them. The CDR3 is made up of 11 amino acids. Per the germline V gene, CDR1 is MNHNY and CDR2 is SVGAGI (reference sequence).

This clone was seen only once. The DNA for the CDR3 is TGTGCCACCGCCCTGACCTTTCCCTCCTACAATGAGCAGTTCTTC. Amino acids: CATALTFPSYNEQFF. The V gene is TRBV7-9, the J gene TRBJ2-1, with D unclear. The V end was cut by 10 bases, the J end by 0 bases, with 16 bases between. CDR3 length: 15 residues. Germline CDR1 SEHNR, CDR2 FQNEAQ (reference sequence).

V usage is TRBV6-6 and J usage is TRBJ1-1; no clear D. The CDR3 loop spans 15 amino acids. CDR1 and CDR2 from the germline V gene are MNHNY and SVGAGI (reference sequence). The V end was cut by 0 bases, the J end by 1 base, with 9 bases between. The CDR3 region is CASSYSQDGNTEAFF. The DNA of the CDR3 is TGTGCCAGCAGTTACTCCCAGGACGGGAACACTGAAGCTTTCTTT.

As to this clone: The same CDR3 arises from other DNA sequences in this sample as well. The J gene is TRBJ2-1, the V gene TRBV11-2; D is possibly TRBD2 (6 bases). The CDR3 spans 15 residues. The germline gives CDR1 SGHAT, CDR2 FQNNGV. Trimming pared 3 bases from V and 1 base from J, leaving 10 bases between. For the CDR3, the DNA is TGTGCCAGCAGCTTCGGGACTTTTTCCTACAATGAGCAGTTCTTC. Its translation: CASSFGTFSYNEQFF. Complete variable domain (other parts from reference TRBV11-2 and TRBJ2-1): EAGVAQSPRYKIIEKRQSVAFWCNPISGHATLYWYQQILGQGPKLLIQFQNNGVVDDSQLPKDRFSAERLKGVDSTLKIQPAKLEDSAVYLCASSFGTFSYNEQFFGPGTRLTVL.

V usage is TRBV19 and J usage is TRBJ1-4; D call uncertain. The CDR3 is 14 amino acids. Trimming pared 1 base from V and 5 bases from J, leaving 8 bases between. CDR1 is LNHDA, CDR2 SQIVND, per germline (reference sequence). The CDR3, as DNA: TGTGCCAGTAGTATAGGTGGGCAGAATGAAAAACTGTTTTTT. Translation gives CASSIGGQNEKLFF.

This clone was seen only once. J is TRBJ2-5 and V is TRBV18, with D possibly being TRBD2 (5 bases). V lost 2 bases, J lost 5 bases, and 12 bases lay in between. The length of the CDR3 is 14 residues. Germline lookup yields CDR1 KGHSH and CDR2 LQKENI. CDR3 nucleotides: TGTGCCAGCTCACCAGAAAGTTGGAGGGAGACCCAGTACTTC. Its translation: CASSPESWRETQYF.

The rearrangement links TRBV5-1 to TRBJ1-1; D may be TRBD1 (6 bases). Trimming shortened V by 3 bases and J by 1 base, and 10 bases separated the two germline ends. Looked up from germline, CDR1 is SGHRS and CDR2 is YFSETQ. There are 14 residues in the CDR3. This chain's CDR3 is CASSWQGTNTEAFF. In DNA, the CDR3 is TGCGCCAGCAGCTGGCAGGGGACGAACACTGAAGCTTTCTTT.

In this sample, this clone turned up once. The chain combines TRBV18 with TRBJ2-5; D is unclear. This CDR3 contains 14 residues. In germline, CDR1 is KGHSH, CDR2 LQKENI. The V end lost 3 bases, the J end lost 0 bases, and 8 bases lay between the germline ends. The CDR3 loop is CASSPGRHQETQYF. As DNA, the CDR3 is TGTGCCAGCTCACCCGGCCGGCACCAAGAGACCCAGTACTTC.

The chain recombines TRBV30 with TRBJ2-4, with a weak D call TRBD2 (6 bases). V was shortened by 5 bases and J by 9 bases, with 14 bases between the two germline ends. Germline V gene data show CDR1 as GTSNPN and CDR2 as SVGIG (reference sequence). This CDR3 comprises 12 residues. The CDR3 nucleotides read TGTGCCTGGGCGAGCCTGGGGGGCATTCAGTACTTC. The encoded protein is CAWASLGGIQYF.

Comment on this clone: Other DNA sequences in the sample encode the same CDR3. This chain connects TRBV10-3 to TRBJ2-7; D possibly corresponds to TRBD2 (5 bases). The length of the CDR3 is 11 residues. The germline gives CDR1 ENHRY, CDR2 SYGVKD. Trimming took 3 bases from V and 7 from J, leaving 7 bases between them. In DNA, the CDR3 is TGTGCCATCAGTGAATCGGGGGAGCAGTACTTC. Encoded protein: CAISESGEQYF.

Regarding this clone: This sample includes further DNA sequences coding for the same CDR3. CDR3 region: CASSTSGYEQYF. In nucleotides, the CDR3 is TGTGCCAGTAGCACTAGCGGCTACGAGCAGTACTTC. This chain links TRBV19 with TRBJ2-7, with TRBD2 matching over 8 bases. Germline V gives CDR1 LNHDA, CDR2 SQIVND (reference sequence). J lost 3 bases, V lost 6 bases, and 1 base had no gene match. The CDR3 loop spans 12 amino acids.

Note on this clone: This sample also contains other DNA sequences that code for the same CDR3. This chain uses TRBV5-1 with TRBJ2-7, with 8 bases lining up with TRBD1. CDR1 SGHRS and CDR2 YFSETQ come from the germline V gene. Unmatched junction bases numbered 2, after V lost 0 bases and J lost 3 bases. CDR3 length equals 14 residues. CDR3: CASSLGTGGYEQYF. In DNA, the CDR3 is TGCGCCAGCAGCTTGGGTACAGGGGGCTACGAGCAGTACTTC.